The next 3 T cell receptor beta chains were all read from a single sample in a study of breast tumors, draining lymph nodes, adjacent tissues. The lymph nodes were axillary draining lymph nodes from breast cancer patients. TCRdb reanalysed the multiplex PCR reads using MiXCR and keeps one entry per CDR3 protein. The sample shows 150,000 to 200,000 distinct CDR3 sequences, 30% to 35% of them seen only once. What was sequenced was axillary lymph node tissue. Receptors originate from a female donor with breast cancer. Some clones in this sample may be carry-over from other donors' samples.

The chain joins TRBV7-8 to TRBJ2-5; possible D gene TRBD2, 5 bases. The CDR3 contains 14 residues. The germline V gene encodes CDR1 SGHVS and CDR2 FQNEAQ. The V end lost 6 bases, the J end lost 2 bases, and 13 bases lay between the germline ends. This CDR3 reads CASSPREGQETQYF. The CDR3 nucleotides read TGTGCCAGCAGTCCCCGGGAAGGACAAGAGACCCAGTACTTC.

On this clonotype itself: A much larger clone is a single base away; this may be a read error. V gene TRBV5-1 combines with J gene TRBJ1-4, with 11 bases matching TRBD1. This CDR3 is 15 amino acids long. Germline CDR1 and CDR2: SGHRS and YFSETQ. CDR3 residues: CASSLVGTGGERLFF. The CDR3 nucleotides read TGCGCCAGCAGCTTGGTCGGGACAGGGGGTGAAAGACTGTTTTTT.

In the case of this clonotype: A junction end diverges from the germline sequence, so it may reflect a read error. This chain joins TRBV4-1 and TRBJ1-5; D is uncertain. The CDR3 loop spans 16 amino acids. Per the germline V gene, CDR1 is MGHRA and CDR2 is YSYEKL. The CDR3 loop reads CANHDPGGPSNQPRHF. The CDR3 DNA reads TGCGCCAACCACGATCCCGGTGGGCCTAGCAATCAGCCCCGGCATTTT.